This T cell receptor beta chain was identified during a study of OX40 agonist ivuxolimab in advanced cancers. Study as a whole: An agonistic human IgG2 monoclonal antibody against OX40 (CD134) was given. Under the entry rules, prior anti-PD-1, anti-PD-L1 or anti-CTLA-4 therapy was allowed, and approximately 40% had some. Whole-study findings and limits: Both CD4+ and CD8+ T cell populations in blood had undergone clonal expansion by week 6 at 0.1 to 3.0 mg/kg. Still undetermined is the antigen specificity of the expanded peripheral T cells.

As to this clone: What it recognizes is unknown.

V lost 0 bases to trimming and J lost 6 bases, with 12 bases between them. CDR3 length: 15 residues. Germline V gives CDR1 SGHDN, CDR2 FVKESK. Sequencing was performed with immunoSEQ multiplex PCR; in TCRdb, only in-frame clones are kept and a portion is missing. The table records some 58,000 clones, around nine tenths of them present only once. The gene calls are TRBV14 and TRBJ2-1, with D perhaps matching TRBD1 or TRBD2 (5 bases each). Source: CD4+ or CD8+ T cells sorted from blood, taken in a trial of the OX40 agonist ivuxolimab. The receptor's source is an adult with an advanced solid tumor such as melanoma, head and neck, liver or kidney cancer. The CDR3 sequence is CASSQDRDLFNEQFF. The CDR3, as DNA: TGTGCCAGCAGCCAAGATCGGGACCTATTCAATGAGCAGTTCTTC.